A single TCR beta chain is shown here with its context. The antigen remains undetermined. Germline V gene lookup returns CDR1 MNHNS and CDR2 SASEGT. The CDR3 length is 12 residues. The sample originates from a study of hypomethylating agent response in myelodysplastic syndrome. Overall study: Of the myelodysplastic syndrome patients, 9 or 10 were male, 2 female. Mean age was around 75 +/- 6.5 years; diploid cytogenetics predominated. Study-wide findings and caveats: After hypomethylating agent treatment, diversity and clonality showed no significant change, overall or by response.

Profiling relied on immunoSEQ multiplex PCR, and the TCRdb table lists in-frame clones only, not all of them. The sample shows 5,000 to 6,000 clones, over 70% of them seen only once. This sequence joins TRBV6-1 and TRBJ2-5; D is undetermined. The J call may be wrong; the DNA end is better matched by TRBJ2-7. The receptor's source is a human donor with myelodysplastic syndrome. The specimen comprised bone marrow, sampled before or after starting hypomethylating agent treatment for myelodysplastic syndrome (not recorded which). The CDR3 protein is CASSEPVYEQYF. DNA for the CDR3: TGTGCCAGCAGTGAACCCGTCTACGAGCAGTACTTC.